This passage covers 8 T cell receptor beta chains from one sample sequenced in a study of human T cells and chemical hapten exposure. Time point here: patch test 2, 6 weeks after DPC sensitization. Treatment defined: therapeutic diphenylcyclopropenone sensitization with weekly scalp DPC. TCRdb redid the calling of the RACE reads with MiXCR, one entry per CDR3 protein. The repertoire holds roughly 52,000 distinct CDR3 sequences, with around 10% as singletons. Sequenced material: whole blood, taken in connection with sensitization to the hapten diphenylcyclopropenone (DPC). These receptors were taken from a woman in her forties or fifties with alopecia areata. Some clones in this sample may be carry-over from other donors' samples.

This clonotype was seen only a few times. The genes are TRBV12-3 or TRBV12-4 and TRBJ1-1, with D perhaps TRBD1 (5 bases). V was clipped by 3 bases and J by 5 bases, with 13 bases between them. The CDR3 spans 14 residues. CDR3 bases: TGTGCCAGCAGTTTTGACGGGGCGAGGACTGAAGCTTTCTTT. Translated: CASSFDGARTEAFF.

Many counts were recorded for this clonotype. The J gene is TRBJ2-5, the V gene TRBV10-2; unclear D gene. The V end was cut by 4 bases, the J end by 3 bases, with 12 bases between. The CDR3 is made up of 14 amino acids. Germline-derived CDR1 and CDR2 are WSHSY and SAAADI. CDR3 nucleotide sequence: TGCGCCAGCAGTGTGGGGATCCAGGAAGAGACCCAGTACTTC. Translating gives CASSVGIQEETQYF.

The chain combines TRBV3-1 with TRBJ2-1; D tentatively reads TRBD1 or TRBD2 (5 bases each). Trimming cost V 4 bases and J 5 bases, with 15 bases left between them. The germline V gene has CDR1 LGHDT and CDR2 YNNKEL (reference sequence). The CDR3 has 15 residues. As DNA, the CDR3 is TGTGCCAGCAGCCCTCTCTCAGGGACGCACAATGAGCAGTTCTTC. This codes for CASSPLSGTHNEQFF.

The chain carries TRBV29-1 and TRBJ2-2; the match to TRBD1 covers 8 bases. The germline gives CDR1 SQVTM, CDR2 ANQGSEA. V was pared by 5 bases and J by 3 bases, with 2 bases of the junction left unmatched. The CDR3 is 13 residues long. CDR3 region: CSVRGQDTGELFF. The CDR3 DNA reads TGCAGCGTTCGGGGACAGGACACCGGGGAGCTGTTTTTT.

This clonotype appeared a few times. The V and J genes are TRBV10-3 and TRBJ2-7; the match to TRBD1 covers 9 bases. The CDR3 is 15 amino acids. Trimming removed 6 bases from V and 3 bases from J; junction bases left unmatched: 9. Germline values: CDR1 ENHRY, CDR2 SYGVKD. The DNA for the CDR3 is TGTGCCATCAGCGCAGAGGGACAGGGTATCTACGAGCAGTACTTC. Its translation: CAISAEGQGIYEQYF.

The chain carries TRBV3-2 and TRBJ2-3; whether TRBD2, the table's D call, matches the DNA was not checked. TRBV3-2 is a documented pseudogene. The CDR3 length is 19 residues. CDR3 in amino acids: CASSTILGTSGRRSDTQYF. CDR3 nucleotides: TGTGCCAGCAGTACAATACTAGGGACTAGCGGGAGGAGATCAGATACGCAGTATTTT.

J is TRBJ1-5 and V is TRBV6-6; D gene ambiguous. Trimming removed 0 bases from V and 5 bases from J, with 17 bases in between. There are 17 residues in the CDR3. CDR1 MNHNY and CDR2 SVGAGI come from the germline V gene (reference sequence). The CDR3 DNA follows: TGTGCCAGCAGTTACTCGATGTCGAGCTTCGAAGATCAGCCCCAGCATTTT. Amino acid sequence: CASSYSMSSFEDQPQHF.

This clonotype came up many times. The germline gene is not matched at one end of the junction; a read error may be the cause. V usage is TRBV20-1 and J usage is TRBJ2-7; a weak D match, TRBD1 (6 bases). Germline assignment: CDR1 DFQATT and CDR2 SNEGSKA (reference sequence). The CDR3 is 14 residues long. For the CDR3, the DNA is TGCAGTGCTAGGGGGACACTGAGCTCCTACGGGCAGTACTTC. Amino acid sequence: CSARGTLSSYGQYF.